Below are 21 T cell receptor beta chains sequenced from a single sample in a study of T cell repertoires in cytomegalovirus infection. TCRdb ran MiXCR on the reads and lists one entry per CDR3 protein. The sample records 200,000 to 300,000 distinct CDR3 sequences, 10% to 15% being singletons. Sequenced material: PBMCs. The source is a human donor in good health (CMV status not recorded). Some clones in this sample may be carry-over from other donors' samples.

This clonotype has at least ten counts. The rearrangement uses TRBV12-3 or TRBV12-4 and TRBJ2-2, with D perhaps assigned TRBD1 or TRBD2 (5 bases each). The CDR3 sequence is 16 residues long. Trimming cost V 5 bases and J 1 base, with 14 bases left between them. CDR3 region: CASSPPGTLNTGELFF. In DNA form, the CDR3 reads TGTGCCAGCAGTCCACCCGGGACGCTGAACACCGGGGAGCTGTTTTTT.

This clonotype came up many times. J is TRBJ2-4 and V is TRBV7-2; D is unclear. Trimming took 8 bases from V and 7 from J, leaving 18 bases between them. The CDR3 sequence is 14 residues long. Germline CDR1 is SGHTA and CDR2 is FQGNSA. CDR3 sequence: CASEALFSGNIQYF. The CDR3 DNA reads TGTGCCAGCGAAGCTTTGTTTTCCGGGAACATTCAGTACTTC.

This clonotype has more than one count but fewer than ten. The chain combines TRBV29-1 with TRBJ1-2; no clear D. Trimming took 3 bases from V and 3 from J, leaving 8 bases between them. Germline CDR1 reads SQVTM; CDR2 reads ANQGSEA. The CDR3 consists of 12 residues. The CDR3 loop reads CSVEADHYGYTF. CDR3 nucleotides: TGCAGCGTTGAGGCAGACCACTATGGCTACACCTTC.

This clonotype appeared a few times. The chain uses TRBV10-2 and TRBJ2-1; D may be TRBD2 (6 bases). This CDR3 is built from 13 residues. The V gene lost 7 bases and the J gene lost 6 bases, with 13 bases spanning the gap. Germline V gene data show CDR1 as WSHSY and CDR2 as SAAADI. In DNA form, the CDR3 reads TGCGCCAGCACTGGGACTGAGCGCAATGAGCAGTTCTTC. Its translation is CASTGTERNEQFF.

In the case of this clonotype: This may be a read error, as it is one base from a much larger clone. The CDR3, as DNA: TGTGCCAGCAGTACCTACAGGGGGCCGTTGAACGAGCGGTACTTC. Translation: CASSTYRGPLNERYF. The genes are TRBV28 and TRBJ2-7; 9 bases line up with TRBD1. Germline V gene lookup returns CDR1 MDHEN and CDR2 SYDVKM. The CDR3 loop spans 15 amino acids.

In its sample, this clonotype was seen many times. The chain uses TRBV7-9 and TRBJ2-7; either TRBD1 or TRBD2 may supply D (6 bases each). The CDR3 runs 14 residues. Germline assignment: CDR1 SEHNR and CDR2 FQNEAQ (reference sequence). V lost 7 bases and J lost 6, with 19 bases in between. In DNA form, the CDR3 reads TGTGCCAGCACCCTCTTAGGGGGGCACAGCGAGCAGTACTTC. Translation: CASTLLGGHSEQYF.

This clonotype was seen a few times. The rearrangement uses TRBV20-1 and TRBJ2-1, with 7 bases aligning to TRBD2. V was clipped by 1 base and J by 4 bases; unmatched bases: 7. The CDR3 is 15 residues long. Per germline, CDR1 DFQATT and CDR2 SNEGSKA (reference sequence). CDR3 bases: TGCAGTGCTAGAGGGAGCGGGAAGGGTTACAATGAGCAGTTCTTC. Encoded protein: CSARGSGKGYNEQFF.

This sequence joins TRBV19 and TRBJ2-2, with a tentative D call TRBD1 (8 bases). Trimming pared 8 bases from V and 5 bases from J, leaving 15 bases between. The CDR3 has 14 amino acids. CDR1 is LNHDA and CDR2 is SQIVND in the germline V gene (reference sequence). This CDR3 reads CASSYRGGTGELFF. Written as DNA, the CDR3 is TGTGCCAGTTCCTACAGGGGGGGGACCGGGGAGCTGTTTTTT.

This clonotype was counted ten times or more. The chain recombines TRBV28 with TRBJ2-7, with a weak D call TRBD1 (5 bases). The germline V gene encodes CDR1 MDHEN and CDR2 SYDVKM. Trimming pared 8 bases from V and 4 bases from J, leaving 15 bases between. CDR3 length: 13 residues. The DNA of the CDR3 is TGTGCCAGCCGTAGGCAGGGCCAATACGAGCAGTACTTC. This encodes CASRRQGQYEQYF.

In its sample, this clonotype was seen many times. The chain employs TRBV7-2 and TRBJ1-2; D is uncertain. The CDR3 is made up of 13 amino acids. The ends were cut back, 3 bases at V and 2 bases at J, with 7 bases in the middle. From germline, CDR1 is SGHTA and CDR2 FQGNSA. In DNA form, the CDR3 reads TGTGCCAGCAGCTTGTGGGAGAACTATGGCTACACCTTC. Amino acids: CASSLWENYGYTF.

By share, this clonotype ranks as medium-sized (0.01 to 0.1%). V gene TRBV7-2 combines with J gene TRBJ1-2, with D uncertain. This CDR3 has 14 residues. V was trimmed by 4 bases and J by 7 bases, leaving 16 bases between them. The germline CDR1 and CDR2 sequences are SGHTA and FQGNSA. CDR3 DNA: TGTGCCAGCAGCTCCCGGGCTAACAAAGCTGGCTACACCTTC. Translated, it gives CASSSRANKAGYTF.

This chain uses TRBV19 with TRBJ2-1, with 11 bases matching TRBD1. J was trimmed by 8 bases and V by 4 bases; bases with no gene match: 10. Germline lookup yields CDR1 LNHDA and CDR2 SQIVND (reference sequence). CDR3 size: 16 residues. The CDR3 spells CASSTPRDRGNYEQFF. The CDR3 DNA reads TGTGCCAGTAGTACCCCCCGGGACAGGGGGAACTATGAGCAGTTCTTC.

This clonotype was detected a few times. This chain links TRBV5-5 with TRBJ1-5; 10 bases are a match to TRBD1. This CDR3 comprises 17 residues. The V segment lost 4 bases and the J segment 3 bases; nucleotides outside the gene matches: 10. CDR1 and CDR2 from the germline V gene are SGHKS and YYEKEE (reference sequence). The CDR3 protein is CASSQFTGTGVNQPQHF. As DNA, the CDR3 is TGTGCCAGCAGCCAATTCACCGGGACAGGGGTCAATCAGCCCCAGCATTTT.

This CDR3 reads CASSIDFAVPGELFF. In nucleotides, the CDR3 is TGTGCCAGTAGTATAGATTTTGCGGTCCCCGGGGAGCTGTTTTTT. This sequence joins TRBV19 and TRBJ2-2; D remains ambiguous. This CDR3 has 15 residues. The germline gives CDR1 LNHDA, CDR2 SQIVND (reference sequence). The V gene lost 0 bases and the J gene lost 6 bases, with 11 bases spanning the gap.

This rearrangement joins TRBV2 to TRBJ1-1, with 11 positions matching TRBD1. This CDR3 comprises 12 residues. V trimming: 6 bases; J trimming: 9 bases; junction bases outside the gene matches: 3. The germline CDR1 and CDR2 sequences are SNHLY and FYNNEI. In DNA, the CDR3 is TGTGCCAGCAGAATGGACAGGGGGCAAGCTTTCTTT. Protein: CASRMDRGQAFF.

A remark on this clonotype: Possible read error: a much larger clone is one base away. J is TRBJ2-2 and V is TRBV25-1, with D perhaps matching TRBD2 (5 bases). This CDR3 has 18 residues. Germline V gives CDR1 MGHDK, CDR2 SYGVNS. Here the CDR3 reads CTSSESKGVRWNTGELFF. CDR3 sequence (DNA): TGTACCAGCAGTGAATCTAAGGGAGTCAGGTGGAACACCGGGGAGCTGTTTTTT.

The sample holds a few counts of this clonotype. This chain uses TRBV5-1 with TRBJ2-7; no reliable D call. The germline V gene encodes CDR1 SGHRS and CDR2 YFSETQ. The length of the CDR3 is 13 residues. V lost 0 bases and J lost 6, with 10 bases in between. This chain's CDR3 is CASSLAKGVEQYF. CDR3 coding DNA: TGCGCCAGCAGCTTGGCCAAGGGCGTCGAGCAGTACTTC.

This clonotype has ten or more counts. The chain is built from TRBV7-2 and TRBJ2-7; unclear D gene. This CDR3 region has 14 residues. V was pared by 7 bases and J by 2 bases, with 15 bases between. From germline, CDR1 is SGHTA and CDR2 FQGNSA. CDR3 DNA: TGTGCCAGCATTCTCCATGGGCAGCCCTACGAGCAGTACTTC. Translated, it gives CASILHGQPYEQYF.

This clonotype was recorded at least ten times. The rearrangement uses TRBV19 and TRBJ2-5, with TRBD1 identical over 10 bases. This CDR3 has 15 amino acids. Trimming removed 5 bases from V and 2 bases from J; junction bases left unmatched: 5. Germline assignment: CDR1 LNHDA and CDR2 SQIVND (reference sequence). DNA of the CDR3: TGTGCCAGTAGTCCGGACAGGGGGTCGCAAGAGACCCAGTACTTC. This codes for CASSPDRGSQETQYF.

This clonotype came up many times. The genes are TRBV7-2 and TRBJ1-1; D ambiguous. CDR1 and CDR2 from the germline V gene are SGHTA and FQGNSA. There are 14 residues in the CDR3. The V and J ends lost 1 base and 2 bases respectively, with 8 bases between them. The CDR3 DNA follows: TGTGCCAGCAGCTTAGTTGGTAGAAACACTGAAGCTTTCTTT. Its protein is CASSLVGRNTEAFF.

The rearrangement links TRBV2 to TRBJ1-6; TRBD1 aligns across 9 bases. The germline CDR1 and CDR2 sequences are SNHLY and FYNNEI. V lost 6 bases and J lost 7; bases outside the gene matches: 4. The CDR3 spans 14 residues. The chain's CDR3 is CASRVGTGNSPLHF. CDR3 nucleotide sequence: TGTGCCAGCAGAGTAGGGACAGGGAATTCACCCCTCCACTTT. Full variable domain (outside the CDR3, taken from reference TRBV2 and TRBJ1-6): EPEVTQTPSHQVTQMGQEVILRCVPISNHLYFYWYRQILGQKVEFLVSFYNNEISEKSEIFDDQFSVERPDGSNFTLKIRSTKLEDSAMYFCASRVGTGNSPLHFGNGTRLTVT.